A selection of T cell receptor beta chains follows, all from one sample in a study of T cells in Graves' hyperthyroidism and ophthalmopathy. MiXCR was run by TCRdb on the multiplex PCR reads, yielding one entry per CDR3 protein. Of 400,000 or so distinct CDR3 sequences detected, roughly 15% appear once; the ten largest clones hold 15% to 20%. The sample taken for sequencing was blood. Every receptor here comes from a woman aged 60 to 75 with Graves' ophthalmopathy. Each CDR3 is given with its conserved first and last residue. The order of the fields is D gene, CDR3 length, V gene, CDR3 protein. D genes are given only for firm matches.

>TRBD1|15|TRBV20-1
CSARDPGQSNSPLHF
>-|13|TRBV18
CASSPVARYEQYF
>-|15|TRBV27
CASSSERGRIYGYTF
>-|16|TRBV4-1
CASSPSISLSNQPQHF
>TRBD1|13|TRBV7-6
CASSPGQGVSYTF
>-|13|TRBV10-2
CASSESPDTEAFF
>TRBD2|14|TRBV5-1
CASSLSGATDTQYF
>TRBD1|13|TRBV20-1
CSASGGRNSPLHF
>TRBD1|13|TRBV20-1
CSARDRGGIIQYF
>-|12|TRBV30
CAWSSGLDTQYF
>TRBD2|14|TRBV3-1
CASSPLAGGNEQFF
>TRBD2|14|TRBV3-1
CASSQALAGDTQYF
>TRBD1|16|TRBV28
CASNGGGTGDTDTQYF
>-|13|TRBV19
CASSIRGYNEQFF
>TRBD1|12|TRBV11-2
CASRQRQGSYTF
>-|16|TRBV7-6
CASSLGYRTSYNEQFF
>-|15|TRBV4-1
CASSASRQFRDTQYF
>TRBD2|17|TRBV6-5
CASSYSPSGRATGELFF
>-|13|TRBV29-1
CSVGGVLSAEAFF
>TRBD1|12|TRBV29-1
CSVGQGGNEQYF
>-|15|TRBV20-1
CSASRSSDLYNEQFF
>TRBD2|15|TRBV19
CASSIGRESSYEQYF